Below are 27 T cell receptor beta chains sequenced from a single sample in a study of T cells in women clearing cervical HPV infection. Sequenced by immunoSEQ multiplex PCR; TCRdb stores in-frame clones only, minus some. The sample's table shows around 41,000 clones. Source material: blood buffy coat. The receptor source for this set is a woman between 18 and 69 years old with a cervical HPV16 infection that either progressed to CIN3+ or cleared (not recorded which).

A remark on this clone: The read falls 3 residues short of the CDR3 end, and the missing part is taken from the germline J gene. The chain has TRBV20-1 and TRBJ2-1; TRBD1 matches at 7 bases. V was clipped by 6 bases and J by 1 base; unmatched bases: 6. The CDR3 covers 14 residues. Germline V CDR1 and CDR2: DFQATT, SNEGSKA (reference sequence). The covered CDR3 bases are TGCAGTGCCCCCCCAGGGGGTTCCTACAATGAG. Translated, it gives CSAPPGGSYNE. The whole CDR3 reads CSAPPGGSYNEQFF.

Remarks on this clone: The CDR3 goes on 3 residues after the read ends, and that part is filled in from the germline J gene. The chain recombines TRBV20-1 with TRBJ1-2; 9 bases are shared with TRBD1. Germline V gives CDR1 DFQATT, CDR2 SNEGSKA (reference sequence). This CDR3 is built from 14 residues. The part of the CDR3 DNA that was read is TGCAGTGCTAGTCCCAGGACAGGGGTCGAAGGC. It yields the protein CSASPRTGVEG. The whole CDR3 sequence is CSASPRTGVEGYTF.

About this clone itself: The observed sequence ends 3 residues before the CDR3 terminus, with the missing tail filled in from the germline J gene. The genes are TRBV5-4 and TRBJ1-1; D not resolved. The CDR3 is 13 residues long. The germline gives CDR1 SGHNT, CDR2 YYREEE (reference sequence). The CDR3 sequence is CASSQDTNLLAFF. The part of the CDR3 DNA that was read is TGTGCCAGCAGCCAAGACACCAACTTATTG.

About this clone itself: The CDR3 end falls 3 residues outside the read, so it is completed with the germline J gene. This chain links TRBV29-1 with TRBJ1-2, with D possibly matching TRBD1 (5 bases). There are 13 residues in the CDR3. V dropped 6 bases and J dropped 1 base, with 12 bases sitting between them. Germline CDR1 and CDR2: SQVTM and ANQGSEA. CDR3 bases read: TGCAGCGTAGGTGACAGTCATAACTATGGC. Protein sequence: CSVGDSHNYG. The complete CDR3 sequence is CSVGDSHNYGYTF.

Turning to this clone: Read sequence stops 3 residues before the CDR3 end, and the germline J gene provides the missing end. The chain employs TRBV5-1 and TRBJ2-7; D ambiguous. The length of the CDR3 is 12 residues. V lost 5 bases and J 3 bases, leaving 9 bases between the germline ends. Germline V gene sequence: CDR1 SGHRS, CDR2 YFSETQ. The part of the CDR3 DNA that was read is TGCGCCAGCAGTCGTCTTTACTACGAG. This sequence encodes CASSRLYYE. The full-length CDR3 reads as CASSRLYYEQYF.

The CDR3 region is CASSQERDFTYEQYF. The sequenced CDR3 bases are TGCGCCAGCAGCCAAGAACGGGACTTTACCTACGAG. V usage is TRBV4-1 and J usage is TRBJ2-7, with D tentatively TRBD2 (6 bases). The read terminates 3 residues before the CDR3 end, so the remaining end is supplied by the germline J gene. This CDR3 spans 15 amino acids. Germline V gene data show CDR1 as MGHRA and CDR2 as YSYEKL. The germline V and J ends were trimmed by 0 bases and 2 bases, with 11 bases remaining between them.

Regarding this clone: The read gets to within 3 residues of the CDR3 end, and the germline J gene fills in the rest. This chain uses TRBV6-1 with TRBJ2-7, with a possible D match to TRBD1 (6 bases). This CDR3 is built from 14 residues. Trimming took off 4 bases at V and 6 bases at J, with 16 bases between the two ends. Per germline, CDR1 MNHNS and CDR2 SASEGT. The CDR3 bases that were read are TGTGCCAGCAGTGTATCATTACAGGGAAGCGAG. Amino acid sequence: CASSVSLQGSE. The CDR3 as a whole reads CASSVSLQGSEQYF.

Details on this clone: The DNA ends 3 residues before the CDR3 does, and the rest of the CDR3 is filled in from the germline J gene. The J gene is TRBJ1-1, the V gene TRBV11-2, with D possibly being TRBD1 (6 bases). Trimming took 1 base from V and 1 from J, leaving 7 bases between them. Per germline, CDR1 SGHAT and CDR2 FQNNGV. The CDR3 is 14 amino acids. CDR3 in amino acids: CASSLGTENTEAFF. CDR3 DNA (partial): TGTGCCAGCAGCTTAGGGACAGAGAACACTGAA.

As to this clone: The read stops 3 residues short of the end of the CDR3; the missing end is completed from the germline J gene. The rearrangement uses TRBV6-1 and TRBJ2-2; D may be TRBD2 (6 bases). Trimming took off 4 bases at V and 5 bases at J, with 14 bases between the two ends. The CDR3 consists of 15 residues. Germline V gene lookup returns CDR1 MNHNS and CDR2 SASEGT. The CDR3 is CASSVGVGGTGELFF. The DNA read from the CDR3 is TGTGCCAGCAGTGTAGGGGTGGGAGGTACCGGGGAG.

Note on this clone: The CDR3 end falls 3 residues outside the read, so it is completed with the germline J gene. The gene calls are TRBV7-9 and TRBJ2-5, with TRBD2 matching over 7 bases. This CDR3 has 15 amino acids. J gave up 0 bases and V 6 bases, and 7 bases lay outside the gene matches. In germline, CDR1 is SEHNR, CDR2 FQNEAQ (reference sequence). CDR3 protein: CASRSASGNQETQYF. CDR3 DNA, as far as it was read: TGTGCCAGCAGGTCGGCTAGCGGAAACCAAGAGACC.

Note on this clone: The read stops 3 residues short of the end of the CDR3; the missing end is completed from the germline J gene. V is TRBV19 and J is TRBJ2-1; 8 nucleotides line up with TRBD1. Trimming cost V 5 bases and J 0 bases; bases outside gene matches: 12. The germline V gene encodes CDR1 LNHDA and CDR2 SQIVND (reference sequence). The CDR3 loop spans 18 amino acids. CDR3 DNA, as far as it was read: TGTGCCAGTAGTCAAACCTGGGACAGGCCGAGCTCCTACAATGAG. Encoded protein: CASSQTWDRPSSYNE. The whole CDR3 sequence is CASSQTWDRPSSYNEQFF. The whole variable domain, filled in from reference TRBV19 and TRBJ2-1, reads DGGITQSPKYLFRKEGQNVTLSCEQNLNHDAMYWYRQDPGQGLRLIYYSQIVNDFQKGDIAEGYSVSREKKESFPLTVTSAQKNPTAFYLCASSQTWDRPSSYNEQFFGPGTRLTVL.

Comment on this clone: The CDR3 end is not reached by the read, which stops 3 residues before it; the germline J gene fills it in. The chain combines TRBV20-1 with TRBJ2-5; TRBD2 agrees at 8 bases. CDR1 DFQATT and CDR2 SNEGSKA come from the germline V gene (reference sequence). The J segment lost 4 bases and the V segment lost 6 bases, leaving 10 bases of the junction unmatched. There are 14 residues in the CDR3. The CDR3 sequence is CSARGGTRGETQYF. The covered CDR3 bases are TGCAGTGCCCGCGGGGGGACTAGAGGAGAGACC.

With respect to this clone: The CDR3 extends 3 residues past the end of the read, so its final part is completed from the germline J gene. This chain uses TRBV19 with TRBJ1-2, with TRBD1 matching over 9 bases. The trim removed 2 bases at V and 6 bases at J, leaving 1 base unmatched. The CDR3 contains 13 residues. CDR1 and CDR2 (germline): LNHDA, SQIVND (reference sequence). CDR3 region: CASSIRDRDGYTF. The CDR3 bases that were read are TGTGCCAGTAGTATAAGGGACAGGGATGGC.

Note on this clone: Read sequence stops 3 residues before the CDR3 end, and the germline J gene provides the missing end. The V gene is TRBV19, the J gene TRBJ2-2, with a tentative D call TRBD1 (6 bases). Germline V gene sequence: CDR1 LNHDA, CDR2 SQIVND (reference sequence). The CDR3 has 15 amino acids. Between the trimmed V and J ends, which lost 5 bases and 4 bases, there was a span of 14 bases. The CDR3 reads CASSYGGSLTGELFF. Partial CDR3 DNA: TGTGCCAGTAGTTATGGGGGCTCTCTCACCGGGGAG.

The CDR3 DNA, read in part, is TGTGCCATCAGTGAGGGGAGCCAGGGAGGC. This encodes CAISEGSQGG. The complete CDR3 sequence is CAISEGSQGGYTF. The chain combines TRBV10-3 with TRBJ1-2, with D tentatively TRBD1 (5 bases). Sequencing ends 3 residues short of the CDR3 end; the germline J gene provides the rest. Germline CDR1 ENHRY, CDR2 SYGVKD. This CDR3 is 13 amino acids long.

Regarding this clone: The CDR3 end falls 3 residues outside the read, so it is completed with the germline J gene. V usage is TRBV19 and J usage is TRBJ2-5; 7 bases are a match to TRBD2. The V and J ends lost 10 bases and 1 base, in that order; junction bases with no gene match: 3. From germline, CDR1 is LNHDA and CDR2 SQIVND (reference sequence). The CDR3 sequence is 12 residues long. The covered CDR3 bases are TGTGCCACCACGGGGGGCCAAGAGACC. Its translation is CATTGGQET. The full-length CDR3 reads as CATTGGQETQYF.

Remarks on this clone: The read finishes 3 residues shy of the CDR3 end, and the germline J gene is used to complete it. V is TRBV20-1 and J is TRBJ2-7, with a possible D match to TRBD2 (6 bases). Trimming cost V 6 bases and J 4 bases, with 13 bases left between them. This CDR3 is built from 12 residues. The germline V gene has CDR1 DFQATT and CDR2 SNEGSKA (reference sequence). The sequenced part of the CDR3 DNA is TGCAGTGCCGTACCTAGCGATTACGAG. Translation: CSAVPSDYE. The complete CDR3 reads CSAVPSDYEQYF.

Concerning this clone itself: The read finishes 3 residues shy of the CDR3 end, and the germline J gene is used to complete it. This chain joins TRBV20-1 and TRBJ1-2; 8 positions agree with TRBD1. V lost 3 bases and J lost 2; bases outside the gene matches: 2. Germline V lookup: CDR1 DFQATT, CDR2 SNEGSKA (reference sequence). The CDR3 has 13 amino acids. CDR3 DNA (partial): TGCAGTGCTAGTTCAGGGGGCAACTATGGC. Translated, it gives CSASSGGNYG. The whole CDR3 region reads CSASSGGNYGYTF.

Remarks on this clone: The read terminates 3 residues ahead of where the CDR3 ends, so the germline J gene completes it. The V and J genes are TRBV20-1 and TRBJ1-1, with D possibly matching TRBD1 (6 bases). The CDR3 is 14 residues long. The germline gives CDR1 DFQATT, CDR2 SNEGSKA (reference sequence). Incomplete CDR3 DNA: TGCAGTGCTAGAGTGGGGGCGCGTAGGTTAGAA. It translates to CSARVGARRLE. The entire CDR3 sequence reads CSARVGARRLEAFF.

In the case of this clone: Read coverage stops 3 residues before the CDR3 terminus; the germline J gene supplies the remainder. The rearrangement links TRBV10-3 to TRBJ2-5, with D possibly matching TRBD1 (6 bases). Looked up from germline, CDR1 is ENHRY and CDR2 is SYGVKD. Deletions cut 5 bases from V and 1 base from J, with 11 bases between. The CDR3 contains 14 residues. Incomplete CDR3 DNA: TGTGCCATCAGTCCCGACAGGCTCCAAGAGACC. Translated: CAISPDRLQET. The whole CDR3 protein reads CAISPDRLQETQYF.

Remarks on this clone: The read ends 3 residues shy of where the CDR3 ends; the end is completed using the germline J gene. The chain employs TRBV7-3 and TRBJ2-3, with 7 bases lining up with TRBD1. J was trimmed by 4 bases and V by 4 bases; bases with no gene match: 2. The CDR3 contains 13 residues. Germline lookup yields CDR1 SGHTA and CDR2 FQGTGA. The sequenced part of the CDR3 DNA is TGTGCCAGCAGCTCGCAGGGGGCAGATACG. As protein: CASSSQGADT. The complete CDR3 sequence is CASSSQGADTQYF.

Of note for this clone: Read coverage stops 3 residues before the CDR3 terminus; the germline J gene supplies the remainder. The rearrangement links TRBV6-4 to TRBJ1-1, with 10 nucleotides matching TRBD1. CDR1 MRHNA and CDR2 SNTAGT come from the germline V gene. The CDR3 totals 14 residues. The junction had 2 bases not matched to a gene; V was cut back by 7 bases and J by 0 bases. This CDR3 is CASMGQGMNTEAFF. Incomplete CDR3 DNA: TGTGCCAGCATGGGACAGGGGATGAACACTGAA.

With regard to this clone: The read terminates 3 residues before the CDR3 end, so the remaining end is supplied by the germline J gene. The chain is built from TRBV20-1 and TRBJ1-2, with D perhaps TRBD1 (5 bases). CDR3 length equals 13 residues. Trimming pared 4 bases from V and 7 bases from J, leaving 16 bases between. Germline CDR1 reads DFQATT; CDR2 reads SNEGSKA (reference sequence). This chain's CDR3 is CSAKPRQGLGYTF. CDR3 bases read: TGCAGTGCTAAGCCCCGTCAGGGCCTTGGC.

About this clone itself: The read gets to within 3 residues of the CDR3 end, and the germline J gene fills in the rest. V and J are TRBV4-1 and TRBJ1-6; D unclear. Trimming took off 0 bases at V and 3 bases at J, with 9 bases between the two ends. Germline lookup yields CDR1 MGHRA and CDR2 YSYEKL. The CDR3 length is 16 residues. The sequenced part of the CDR3 DNA is TGCGCCAGCAGCCAAGATTCGTCCGTCTATAATTCACCC. It encodes CASSQDSSVYNSP. The entire CDR3 protein is CASSQDSSVYNSPLHF.

To note about this clone: The sequenced fragment ends 3 residues before the CDR3 boundary, so the rest is inferred from the germline J gene. The J gene is TRBJ1-1, the V gene TRBV11-2, with 8 bases lining up with TRBD1. The CDR3 consists of 15 residues. J was trimmed by 6 bases and V by 0 bases; bases with no gene match: 6. The V gene's germline CDR1 is SGHAT and CDR2 FQNNGV. CDR3 protein: CASSLEPGGLSEAFF. The covered CDR3 bases are TGTGCCAGCAGCTTAGAACCAGGGGGCCTGTCTGAA.

On this clone: The read stops 3 residues short of the end of the CDR3; the missing end is completed from the germline J gene. J is TRBJ2-5 and V is TRBV14; D uncertain. V lost 5 bases and J lost 5, with 12 bases in between. CDR3 length: 13 amino acids. Germline V gene sequence: CDR1 SGHDN, CDR2 FVKESK. CDR3 protein: CASSIGSFETQYF. The sequenced part of the CDR3 DNA is TGTGCCAGCAGCATAGGTAGCTTTGAGACC.

As regards this clone: The DNA ends 3 residues before the CDR3 does, and the rest of the CDR3 is filled in from the germline J gene. This rearrangement joins TRBV20-1 to TRBJ2-1; no firm D call. The CDR3 consists of 13 residues. CDR1 is DFQATT and CDR2 is SNEGSKA in the germline V gene (reference sequence). V was pared by 3 bases and J by 2 bases, with 8 bases between. This CDR3 is CSASAPTYNEQFF. Incomplete CDR3 DNA: TGCAGTGCTAGCGCTCCTACCTACAATGAG.